This T cell receptor beta chain originates from a study of cytomegalovirus exposure and HLA in healthy donors. Trimming cost V 6 bases and J 6 bases, with 17 bases left between them. The CDR3 is 15 residues long. Germline lookup yields CDR1 SEHNR and CDR2 FQNEAQ (reference sequence). Overall study results and limits: Cytomegalovirus-associated status was assigned to approximately 160 TCR beta chains.

PCR primers comprised 60 Vbeta and 13 Jbeta primers. The method was immunoSEQ multiplex PCR; TCRdb's version includes in-frame clones alone and lacks a portion of them. The sample has some 110,000 clones, 60% to 80% seen once. This clone came up once. What it binds is unknown. This TCR was sampled from a man aged 45-65 years in good health and CMV-seropositive. V is TRBV7-9 and J is TRBJ2-2; tentatively, D is TRBD1 (6 bases). Sequencing input: PBMCs. The CDR3 is CASRPPKGVPGELFF. CDR3 sequence (DNA): TGTGCCAGCAGGCCCCCCAAGGGGGTCCCCGGGGAGCTGTTTTTT.